Listed below are T cell receptor beta chains from one sample, sequenced in a study of T cell repertoires in ileal Crohn's disease. Data came from immunoSEQ multiplex PCR; TCRdb stores just in-frame clones and leaves some out. The data hold 10,000 to 11,000 clones, with roughly 84% observed a single time. Sequences were obtained from ileal tissue. Every receptor here comes from an adult with Crohn's disease. Each CDR3 is given with its conserved first and last residue. The order of the fields is CDR3 DNA, CDR3 protein, clone size, CDR3 length, V gene, D gene, J gene. D genes are given only for firm matches. Clone size is given for some rows only: seen once, a few or many times, or a class if the clone is expanded.

cdr3_nt: TGTGCCAGCAGCTTAGGGTGGACTAGCGATGAGCAGTTCTTC
cdr3_aa: CASSLGWTSDEQFF
clone_size: NA
cdr3_length: 14
v_call: TRBV11-3
d_call: TRBD2
j_call: TRBJ2-1

cdr3_nt: TGTGCCAGCAGCTTGCAGGGGTACACCGGGGAGCTGTTTTTT
cdr3_aa: CASSLQGYTGELFF
clone_size: NA
cdr3_length: 14
v_call: TRBV5-6
d_call: NA
j_call: TRBJ2-2

cdr3_nt: TGTGCCAGCAGTCAGAACGTCTTCACAGATACGCAGTATTTT
cdr3_aa: CASSQNVFTDTQYF
clone_size: NA
cdr3_length: 14
v_call: TRBV6-5
d_call: NA
j_call: TRBJ2-3

cdr3_nt: TGTGCCAGCAGCTTGGCCGGGACAGGGCAAATGGGTAACTATGGCTACACCTTC
cdr3_aa: CASSLAGTGQMGNYGYTF
clone_size: few
cdr3_length: 18
v_call: TRBV5-6
d_call: TRBD1
j_call: TRBJ1-2

cdr3_nt: TGTGCCAGCAGCTTCCTCACAGGGGGCTTAGCTTTCTTT
cdr3_aa: CASSFLTGGLAFF
clone_size: NA
cdr3_length: 13
v_call: TRBV7-9
d_call: TRBD1
j_call: TRBJ1-1

cdr3_nt: TGTGCCACCAGCAGAGCCTCCTACGTCTCTGGGGCCAACGTCCTGACTTTC
cdr3_aa: CATSRASYVSGANVLTF
clone_size: NA
cdr3_length: 17
v_call: TRBV15
d_call: NA
j_call: TRBJ2-6

cdr3_nt: TGTGCCAGCAGCTCCCGTGGGATGAGGGCGAGCTCGGGGAATGAGCAGTTCTTC
cdr3_aa: CASSSRGMRASSGNEQFF
clone_size: few
cdr3_length: 18
v_call: TRBV11-2
d_call: NA
j_call: TRBJ2-1

cdr3_nt: TGTGCCAGTTCCCGCTGGGATGGTGGCTACACCTTC
cdr3_aa: CASSRWDGGYTF
clone_size: NA
cdr3_length: 12
v_call: TRBV18
d_call: NA
j_call: TRBJ1-2

cdr3_nt: TGTGCCAGCAGCTTGTACAGCCCGATGGGGGAAGCTTTCTTT
cdr3_aa: CASSLYSPMGEAFF
clone_size: NA
cdr3_length: 14
v_call: TRBV5-4
d_call: NA
j_call: TRBJ1-1

cdr3_nt: TGTGCCAGAAGCCGTACCTCAACCGGGACAGATTTCTACGAGCAGTACTTC
cdr3_aa: CARSRTSTGTDFYEQYF
clone_size: NA
cdr3_length: 17
v_call: TRBV5-3
d_call: TRBD1
j_call: TRBJ2-7

cdr3_nt: TGTGCCATCAGGCAGGGGGAAGGCTACACCTTC
cdr3_aa: CAIRQGEGYTF
clone_size: NA
cdr3_length: 11
v_call: TRBV10-3
d_call: TRBD1
j_call: TRBJ1-2

cdr3_nt: TGTGCCAGCAGCTTAAACGGGCCGGCTGAAGCTTTCTTT
cdr3_aa: CASSLNGPAEAFF
clone_size: NA
cdr3_length: 13
v_call: TRBV7-2
d_call: NA
j_call: TRBJ1-1

cdr3_nt: TGTGCCAGCAGTCGTCGTGGCGATGAGCAGTTCTTC
cdr3_aa: CASSRRGDEQFF
clone_size: NA
cdr3_length: 12
v_call: TRBV6-1
d_call: NA
j_call: TRBJ2-1

cdr3_nt: TGTGCCAGCAGTGAAGGGCAGAGACTAGTAGGTAACAATGAGCAGTTCTTC
cdr3_aa: CASSEGQRLVGNNEQFF
clone_size: NA
cdr3_length: 17
v_call: TRBV6-1
d_call: NA
j_call: TRBJ2-1

cdr3_nt: TGTGCCAGCAGCTTCTTGGACAGGGATAGCAATCAGCCCCAGCATTTT
cdr3_aa: CASSFLDRDSNQPQHF
clone_size: NA
cdr3_length: 16
v_call: TRBV5-5
d_call: TRBD1
j_call: TRBJ1-5

cdr3_nt: TGCGCCAGCAGTCGACAGAGGGACTATGGCTACACCTTC
cdr3_aa: CASSRQRDYGYTF
clone_size: once
cdr3_length: 13
v_call: TRBV5-1
d_call: NA
j_call: TRBJ1-2

cdr3_nt: TGTGCCAGCAGCGGGGGACAGGGGTTTGGGTCGGAAGCTTTCTTT
cdr3_aa: CASSGGQGFGSEAFF
clone_size: NA
cdr3_length: 15
v_call: TRBV9
d_call: TRBD1
j_call: TRBJ1-1

cdr3_nt: TGTGCCAGTAGTCCCCGGACTAGCGGGAGGCCCAATACGCAGTATTTT
cdr3_aa: CASSPRTSGRPNTQYF
clone_size: NA
cdr3_length: 16
v_call: TRBV19
d_call: TRBD2
j_call: TRBJ2-3

cdr3_nt: TGTGCCAGCAGTTACGACAGGGAACTCCCAAAACTGTTTTTT
cdr3_aa: CASSYDRELPKLFF
clone_size: NA
cdr3_length: 14
v_call: TRBV6-5
d_call: TRBD1
j_call: TRBJ1-4

cdr3_nt: TGTGCCAGCTCGTCCGGGACAGGGGGGCGTGTGAATCAGCCCCAGCATTTT
cdr3_aa: CASSSGTGGRVNQPQHF
clone_size: NA
cdr3_length: 17
v_call: TRBV18
d_call: TRBD1
j_call: TRBJ1-5

cdr3_nt: TGTGCCAGCAGCATACAGGGGGGGAATGAGCAGTTCTTC
cdr3_aa: CASSIQGGNEQFF
clone_size: NA
cdr3_length: 13
v_call: TRBV5-4
d_call: NA
j_call: TRBJ2-1

cdr3_nt: TGTGCCAGCAGCGTACTATCGGATACTAGCACAGATACGCAGTATTTT
cdr3_aa: CASSVLSDTSTDTQYF
clone_size: NA
cdr3_length: 16
v_call: TRBV9
d_call: NA
j_call: TRBJ2-3

cdr3_nt: TGTGCCAGCAGCTATACTAGGGATGCTGAGCAGTTCTTC
cdr3_aa: CASSYTRDAEQFF
clone_size: NA
cdr3_length: 13
v_call: TRBV7-3
d_call: NA
j_call: TRBJ2-1

cdr3_nt: TGTGCCAGCAGCTTCAGGACTAGCGGTATAACTTCCCAAGAGACCCAGTACTTC
cdr3_aa: CASSFRTSGITSQETQYF
clone_size: NA
cdr3_length: 18
v_call: TRBV11-2
d_call: TRBD2
j_call: TRBJ2-5

cdr3_nt: TGTGCCAGCAGCTTAACCGGGCAGGGGTACGACGAGCAGTACTTC
cdr3_aa: CASSLTGQGYDEQYF
clone_size: NA
cdr3_length: 15
v_call: TRBV7-3
d_call: NA
j_call: TRBJ2-7

cdr3_nt: TGTGCCAGCAGCTCCTCCGGGACTAATTATTACCAAGAGACCCAGTACTTC
cdr3_aa: CASSSSGTNYYQETQYF
clone_size: NA
cdr3_length: 17
v_call: TRBV9
d_call: TRBD2
j_call: TRBJ2-5

cdr3_nt: TGCAGCGTTACGACGGGGGCGGGACTATATACAGATACGCAGTATTTT
cdr3_aa: CSVTTGAGLYTDTQYF
clone_size: few
cdr3_length: 16
v_call: TRBV29-1
d_call: NA
j_call: TRBJ2-3

cdr3_nt: TGTGCCAGCAGTGAGAACACCATGAACACTGAAGCTTTCTTT
cdr3_aa: CASSENTMNTEAFF
clone_size: NA
cdr3_length: 14
v_call: TRBV2
d_call: NA
j_call: TRBJ1-1

cdr3_nt: TGTGCCAGCAGCTTAGAAACGGCGATGGGTGAGCAGTTCTTC
cdr3_aa: CASSLETAMGEQFF
clone_size: NA
cdr3_length: 14
v_call: TRBV11-1
d_call: NA
j_call: TRBJ2-1

cdr3_nt: TGCAGCGTTGGGGGGACTGCGCAGTTCTTC
cdr3_aa: CSVGGTAQFF
clone_size: NA
cdr3_length: 10
v_call: TRBV29-1
d_call: NA
j_call: TRBJ2-1

cdr3_nt: TGTGCCAGCAGTTACATGTCTGGACAGGGAAACGCTTTCTTT
cdr3_aa: CASSYMSGQGNAFF
clone_size: NA
cdr3_length: 14
v_call: TRBV6-5
d_call: TRBD1
j_call: TRBJ1-1

cdr3_nt: TGTGCCAGCAGCCCAAGACTAGCGGCCACCGGGGAGCTGTTTTTT
cdr3_aa: CASSPRLAATGELFF
clone_size: once
cdr3_length: 15
v_call: TRBV27
d_call: TRBD2
j_call: TRBJ2-2

cdr3_nt: TGTGCCTGGATCATGAAGGGTCCCTCCACTGGGGCCAACGTCCTGACTTTC
cdr3_aa: CAWIMKGPSTGANVLTF
clone_size: NA
cdr3_length: 17
v_call: TRBV30
d_call: NA
j_call: TRBJ2-6

cdr3_nt: TGTGCCAGCAGTTCCGACAGGGCGTACGAGCAGTACTTC
cdr3_aa: CASSSDRAYEQYF
clone_size: NA
cdr3_length: 13
v_call: TRBV28
d_call: TRBD1
j_call: TRBJ2-7

cdr3_nt: TGTGCCAGCAGCTTAGGAACAGGGTTCAATCAGCCCCAGCATTTT
cdr3_aa: CASSLGTGFNQPQHF
clone_size: NA
cdr3_length: 15
v_call: TRBV7-2
d_call: NA
j_call: TRBJ1-5

cdr3_nt: TGCGCCAGCAGCCAAGTGGGGGCTGGGGCCAACGTCCTGACTTTC
cdr3_aa: CASSQVGAGANVLTF
clone_size: NA
cdr3_length: 15
v_call: TRBV4-3
d_call: NA
j_call: TRBJ2-6

cdr3_nt: TGTGCCGCTAGCGGGAGAAGGTATGACAATGAGCAGTTCTTC
cdr3_aa: CAASGRRYDNEQFF
clone_size: once
cdr3_length: 14
v_call: TRBV30
d_call: TRBD2
j_call: TRBJ2-1

cdr3_nt: TGTGCCAGCAGTTTCGACAGGGGGCAGCCCCAGCATTTT
cdr3_aa: CASSFDRGQPQHF
clone_size: NA
cdr3_length: 13
v_call: TRBV6-5
d_call: TRBD1
j_call: TRBJ1-5

cdr3_nt: TGTGCCAGCAGCTTGCAGGGGGGCACCGGGGAGCTGTTTTTT
cdr3_aa: CASSLQGGTGELFF
clone_size: NA
cdr3_length: 14
v_call: TRBV5-4
d_call: NA
j_call: TRBJ2-2

cdr3_nt: TGTGCCAGCAGCCCCGAACAGGGAGGGTACACTGAAGCTTTCTTT
cdr3_aa: CASSPEQGGYTEAFF
clone_size: NA
cdr3_length: 15
v_call: TRBV5-4
d_call: NA
j_call: TRBJ1-1

cdr3_nt: TGTGCCTGCAAAACACTCCCGTTGACCTACAATGAGCAGTTCTTC
cdr3_aa: CACKTLPLTYNEQFF
clone_size: NA
cdr3_length: 15
v_call: TRBV30
d_call: NA
j_call: TRBJ2-1

cdr3_nt: TGCGCCAGCAGCTTGGCAGGGGACAGGACGGAAGGCTACACCTTC
cdr3_aa: CASSLAGDRTEGYTF
clone_size: NA
cdr3_length: 15
v_call: TRBV5-1
d_call: TRBD1
j_call: TRBJ1-2

cdr3_nt: TGCGCGATCGGACAGACAACCAATTCACCCCTCCACTTT
cdr3_aa: CAIGQTTNSPLHF
clone_size: NA
cdr3_length: 13
v_call: TRBV10-2
d_call: NA
j_call: TRBJ1-6

cdr3_nt: TGTGCCAGCAGTGAAGTGGGAATCGATCTAGGGAACACTGAAGCTTTCTTT
cdr3_aa: CASSEVGIDLGNTEAFF
clone_size: NA
cdr3_length: 17
v_call: TRBV6-1
d_call: NA
j_call: TRBJ1-1

cdr3_nt: TGTGCCAGCAGCGTCAGGGGCGGGTCGTGGCCGCCCCTCCACTTT
cdr3_aa: CASSVRGGSWPPLHF
clone_size: NA
cdr3_length: 15
v_call: TRBV5-4
d_call: NA
j_call: TRBJ1-6

cdr3_nt: TGCGCCAGCAGCACACTAACCGGGGGGAACACTGAAGCTTTCTTT
cdr3_aa: CASSTLTGGNTEAFF
clone_size: NA
cdr3_length: 15
v_call: TRBV5-1
d_call: NA
j_call: TRBJ1-1

cdr3_nt: TGCGCCAGCAGCGGGCTGGGGGCAACCGGGGAGCTGTTTTTT
cdr3_aa: CASSGLGATGELFF
clone_size: NA
cdr3_length: 14
v_call: TRBV5-1
d_call: NA
j_call: TRBJ2-2

cdr3_nt: TGTGCCTGCGGGAGCTCTGGAAACACCATATATTTT
cdr3_aa: CACGSSGNTIYF
clone_size: NA
cdr3_length: 12
v_call: TRBV30
d_call: NA
j_call: TRBJ1-3

cdr3_nt: TGTGCCAGCTCCTTTGAAATGGGGAACACTGAAGCTTTCTTT
cdr3_aa: CASSFEMGNTEAFF
clone_size: NA
cdr3_length: 14
v_call: TRBV18
d_call: NA
j_call: TRBJ1-1

cdr3_nt: TGTGCCAGCTCACTGGACAGGGGGCCAGGCTACACCTTC
cdr3_aa: CASSLDRGPGYTF
clone_size: NA
cdr3_length: 13
v_call: TRBV18
d_call: TRBD1
j_call: TRBJ1-2

cdr3_nt: TGTGCCAGCAGTTACCCCCAGGGGCGGAACACTGAAGCTTTCTTT
cdr3_aa: CASSYPQGRNTEAFF
clone_size: NA
cdr3_length: 15
v_call: TRBV6-6
d_call: NA
j_call: TRBJ1-1

cdr3_nt: TGCAGCGCCACCCCTAGCGGGAGTTATGAGCAGTTCTTC
cdr3_aa: CSATPSGSYEQFF
clone_size: NA
cdr3_length: 13
v_call: TRBV29-1
d_call: TRBD2
j_call: TRBJ2-1